In this sample, the clone carrying this T cell receptor (beta chain) is medium-sized (0.01 to 0.1%). Germline CDR1 and CDR2: SGHDT and YYEEEE. This CDR3 is built from 12 residues. Between the trimmed V and J ends, which lost 5 bases and 6 bases, there was a span of 12 bases. Per the authors' pipeline: Estimation of nucleated cell counts was performed using reference gene primer amplification. The repertoire was sequenced with immunoSEQ multiplex PCR; TCRdb's copy has only in-frame clones and lacks some. V and J calls and clone size are copied from that table; D and trimming were computed from the DNA. This sample has roughly 27,000 clones, with approximately 80% found just once. This entry comes from a study of blood T cell repertoires in COVID-19. Across the study: Donors in the United States, Italy and Spain gave samples during acute or convalescent COVID-19. T cells, B-cell-depleted T cells, or PBMCs supplied cDNA or gDNA.

The chain couples TRBV5-6 to TRBJ2-7, with D possibly TRBD2 on 6 matching bases. Sequenced input: peripheral blood. This TCR was sampled from a woman aged 70 to 79 with acute or convalescent COVID-19. Here the CDR3 DNA reads TGTGCCAGCAGTGTTGGAGGGAGCGAGCAGTACTTC. Its translation: CASSVGGSEQYF.